Listed below are T cell receptor beta chains from one sample, sequenced in a study of T cells in Graves' hyperthyroidism and ophthalmopathy. TCRdb fed the multiplex PCR reads into MiXCR, producing one record per CDR3 protein. Of 620,000 or so distinct CDR3 sequences in the sample, about 14% were seen once. The specimen sequenced was blood. The receptors come from a woman aged 50 to 60 with Graves' ophthalmopathy. CDR3s include the opening cysteine and the closing phenylalanine or tryptophan. The D gene is left open where the match is weak. The size of a clone is reported for some rows only, either as once, few or many, or as a class for expanded clones.

v_call: TRBV19; d_call: NA; clone_size: NA; j_call: TRBJ2-2; cdr3_aa: CASRLGWNTGELFF; cdr3_nt: TGTGCCAGTCGACTAGGGTGGAACACCGGGGAGCTGTTTTTT
v_call: TRBV7-6; d_call: NA; clone_size: many; j_call: TRBJ1-2; cdr3_aa: CASSSRPGYGYTF; cdr3_nt: TGTGCCAGCAGCTCCCGGCCAGGCTATGGCTACACCTTC
v_call: TRBV6-1; d_call: NA; clone_size: many; j_call: TRBJ2-1; cdr3_aa: CASSALGSSYNEQFF; cdr3_nt: TGTGCCAGCAGTGCACTTGGGAGCTCCTACAATGAGCAGTTCTTC
v_call: TRBV9; d_call: TRBD2; clone_size: NA; j_call: TRBJ2-2; cdr3_aa: CASSDKLAGWAGELFF; cdr3_nt: TGTGCCAGCAGCGACAAACTAGCGGGATGGGCCGGGGAGCTGTTTTTT
v_call: TRBV20-1; d_call: TRBD1; clone_size: NA; j_call: TRBJ1-2; cdr3_aa: CSARGTNDRGQGYTF; cdr3_nt: TGCAGTGCTAGGGGGACAAACGACAGGGGGCAAGGCTACACCTTC
v_call: TRBV14; d_call: TRBD2; clone_size: NA; j_call: TRBJ2-7; cdr3_aa: CASSLQGLADYEQYF; cdr3_nt: TGTGCCAGCAGCCTCCAGGGACTAGCGGATTACGAGCAGTACTTC
v_call: TRBV20-1; d_call: NA; clone_size: many; j_call: TRBJ1-1; cdr3_aa: CSARDVGGSITEAFF; cdr3_nt: TGCAGTGCTAGAGACGTAGGGGGGTCTATCACTGAAGCTTTCTTT
v_call: TRBV7-2; d_call: TRBD2; clone_size: many; j_call: TRBJ2-3; cdr3_aa: CASSLYPGLAGLDTQYF; cdr3_nt: TGTGCCAGCAGCTTATACCCGGGACTAGCGGGATTAGATACGCAGTATTTT
v_call: TRBV27; d_call: NA; clone_size: many; j_call: TRBJ1-5; cdr3_aa: CASRDTGSNQPQHF; cdr3_nt: TGTGCCAGCAGAGATACAGGGAGCAATCAGCCCCAGCATTTT
v_call: TRBV3-1; d_call: TRBD1; clone_size: many; j_call: TRBJ1-6; cdr3_aa: CASSQGQGANSPLHF; cdr3_nt: TGTGCCAGCAGCCAAGGTCAGGGGGCGAATTCACCCCTCCACTTT
v_call: TRBV27; d_call: TRBD1; clone_size: NA; j_call: TRBJ1-1; cdr3_aa: CASSPDRGRVNTEAFF; cdr3_nt: TGTGCCAGCAGCCCGGACAGGGGGCGGGTGAACACTGAAGCTTTCTTT
v_call: TRBV7-3; d_call: TRBD2; clone_size: NA; j_call: TRBJ2-3; cdr3_aa: CASSLILAGASTDTQYF; cdr3_nt: TGTGCCAGCAGCTTAATTCTAGCGGGAGCGAGCACAGATACGCAGTATTTT
v_call: TRBV6-2/TRBV6-3; d_call: TRBD1; clone_size: NA; j_call: TRBJ2-5; cdr3_aa: CASRGPGQGGRETQYF; cdr3_nt: TGTGCCAGCAGGGGACCGGGACAGGGGGGACGAGAGACCCAGTACTTC
v_call: TRBV28; d_call: NA; clone_size: NA; j_call: TRBJ2-7; cdr3_aa: CASSITTLYEQYF; cdr3_nt: TGTGCCAGCAGTATCACCACACTCTACGAGCAGTACTTC
v_call: TRBV7-8; d_call: TRBD1; clone_size: many; j_call: TRBJ1-5; cdr3_aa: CASSSRQGSVSNQPQHF; cdr3_nt: TGTGCCAGCAGCTCGAGACAGGGGTCGGTTAGCAATCAGCCCCAGCATTTT
v_call: TRBV6-1; d_call: NA; clone_size: NA; j_call: TRBJ2-3; cdr3_aa: CASRFSGTSTDTQYF; cdr3_nt: TGTGCCAGCAGATTTAGCGGAACTAGCACAGATACGCAGTATTTT
v_call: TRBV20-1; d_call: NA; clone_size: few; j_call: TRBJ1-2; cdr3_aa: CSAPGAGQEVSYGYTF; cdr3_nt: TGCAGTGCTCCAGGGGCCGGGCAGGAAGTCTCCTATGGCTACACCTTC
v_call: TRBV28; d_call: TRBD2; clone_size: many; j_call: TRBJ2-5; cdr3_aa: CASSLGGTSGRVLQETQYF; cdr3_nt: TGTGCCAGCAGTTTAGGCGGAACTAGCGGGAGGGTCTTACAAGAGACCCAGTACTTC
v_call: TRBV7-2; d_call: TRBD2; clone_size: many; j_call: TRBJ2-3; cdr3_aa: CASSTRLALGADTQYF; cdr3_nt: TGTGCCAGCAGCACACGACTAGCCCTAGGCGCAGATACGCAGTATTTT
v_call: TRBV18; d_call: NA; clone_size: many; j_call: TRBJ1-4; cdr3_aa: CASSPFAGSNEKLFF; cdr3_nt: TGTGCCAGCTCACCATTCGCAGGGTCTAATGAAAAACTGTTTTTT
v_call: TRBV10-3; d_call: TRBD1; clone_size: many; j_call: TRBJ2-7; cdr3_aa: CAITRFDRGEQYF; cdr3_nt: TGTGCCATCACTAGATTCGACAGGGGCGAGCAGTACTTC
v_call: TRBV11-2; d_call: TRBD2; clone_size: few; j_call: TRBJ2-2; cdr3_aa: CASSPRLAENTGELFF; cdr3_nt: TGTGCCAGCAGCCCCCGACTAGCGGAAAACACCGGGGAGCTGTTTTTT
v_call: TRBV2; d_call: NA; clone_size: many; j_call: TRBJ1-5; cdr3_aa: CASRTQNQPQHF; cdr3_nt: TGTGCCAGCAGAACCCAAAATCAGCCCCAGCATTTT
v_call: TRBV28; d_call: TRBD1; clone_size: many; j_call: TRBJ2-3; cdr3_aa: CASSGHQGADTQYF; cdr3_nt: TGTGCCAGCAGCGGACATCAGGGGGCAGATACGCAGTATTTT
v_call: TRBV20-1; d_call: NA; clone_size: many; j_call: TRBJ1-5; cdr3_aa: CSAKGGPGPNQPQHF; cdr3_nt: TGCAGTGCCAAAGGCGGGCCAGGGCCAAATCAGCCCCAGCATTTT
v_call: TRBV7-9; d_call: NA; clone_size: NA; j_call: TRBJ1-5; cdr3_aa: CASSLAGGNRPQPQHF; cdr3_nt: TGTGCCAGCAGCTTAGCGGGAGGAAACAGGCCGCAGCCCCAGCATTTT
v_call: TRBV6-1; d_call: NA; clone_size: few; j_call: TRBJ2-1; cdr3_aa: CASRAGTPSEDEQFF; cdr3_nt: TGTGCCAGCAGGGCCGGGACCCCCTCGGAGGATGAGCAGTTCTTC
v_call: TRBV10-2; d_call: TRBD2; clone_size: few; j_call: TRBJ2-2; cdr3_aa: CASSEESRLAGVTGELFF; cdr3_nt: TGCGCCAGCAGTGAGGAATCTAGGCTAGCGGGAGTTACCGGGGAGCTGTTTTTT
v_call: TRBV24-1; d_call: NA; clone_size: NA; j_call: TRBJ2-3; cdr3_aa: CATSDWGDTDTQYF; cdr3_nt: TGTGCCACCAGTGATTGGGGTGACACAGATACGCAGTATTTT
v_call: TRBV2; d_call: NA; clone_size: NA; j_call: TRBJ2-3; cdr3_aa: CASKEGNSGWVDTQYF; cdr3_nt: TGTGCCAGCAAAGAGGGGAATAGCGGTTGGGTAGATACGCAGTATTTT
v_call: TRBV3-1; d_call: NA; clone_size: many; j_call: TRBJ2-2; cdr3_aa: CASSQDHGGSGELFF; cdr3_nt: TGTGCCAGCAGCCAAGATCATGGGGGCTCCGGGGAGCTGTTTTTT
v_call: TRBV12-5; d_call: NA; clone_size: NA; j_call: TRBJ1-6; cdr3_aa: CASGLVLSLGQPFPLHF; cdr3_nt: TGTGCTAGTGGTTTGGTATTGAGTCTTGGGCAGCCTTTCCCCCTCCACTTT
v_call: TRBV11-2; d_call: NA; clone_size: NA; j_call: TRBJ2-7; cdr3_aa: CASSGDGTPYEQYF; cdr3_nt: TGTGCCAGCAGCGGCGACGGGACCCCCTACGAGCAGTACTTC
v_call: TRBV20-1; d_call: NA; clone_size: many; j_call: TRBJ2-7; cdr3_aa: CSARTHGTASYEQYF; cdr3_nt: TGCAGTGCTAGAACCCACGGGACGGCATCCTACGAGCAGTACTTC
v_call: TRBV29-1; d_call: NA; clone_size: NA; j_call: TRBJ2-1; cdr3_aa: CSDGHSNEQFF; cdr3_nt: TGCAGCGATGGACACAGCAATGAGCAGTTCTTC
v_call: TRBV7-2; d_call: TRBD2; clone_size: many; j_call: TRBJ2-2; cdr3_aa: CASSQDSGRARTGELFF; cdr3_nt: TGTGCCAGCAGCCAAGATAGCGGGAGGGCCAGGACCGGGGAGCTGTTTTTT
v_call: TRBV28; d_call: TRBD1; clone_size: many; j_call: TRBJ2-7; cdr3_aa: CASRRGARTGGKQYF; cdr3_nt: TGTGCCAGCAGACGGGGCGCTCGGACAGGGGGAAAGCAGTACTTC
v_call: TRBV28; d_call: TRBD2; clone_size: few; j_call: TRBJ2-2; cdr3_aa: CASTQRSGELLF; cdr3_nt: TGTGCCAGCACTCAGAGAAGCGGGGAGCTGCTTTTT
v_call: TRBV20-1; d_call: TRBD2; clone_size: NA; j_call: TRBJ2-1; cdr3_aa: CSARDVGGSRDNEQFF; cdr3_nt: TGCAGTGCTAGAGATGTCGGCGGGAGTAGGGACAATGAGCAGTTCTTC
v_call: TRBV9; d_call: TRBD2; clone_size: many; j_call: TRBJ2-3; cdr3_aa: CASSLPEREDTDTQYF; cdr3_nt: TGTGCCAGCAGCTTACCCGAGCGGGAAGATACAGATACGCAGTATTTT
v_call: TRBV6-1; d_call: NA; clone_size: NA; j_call: TRBJ1-4; cdr3_aa: CASSALRGEKLFF; cdr3_nt: TGTGCCAGCAGTGCCCTTAGGGGTGAAAAACTGTTTTTT
v_call: TRBV18; d_call: NA; clone_size: NA; j_call: TRBJ1-1; cdr3_aa: CASSVREYGTEAFF; cdr3_nt: TGTGCCAGCTCCGTCAGGGAGTACGGCACTGAAGCTTTCTTT
v_call: TRBV28; d_call: TRBD1; clone_size: few; j_call: TRBJ2-1; cdr3_aa: CASTTGTGFMYEQFF; cdr3_nt: TGTGCCAGTACAACCGGGACAGGGTTTATGTATGAGCAGTTCTTC
v_call: TRBV14; d_call: TRBD1; clone_size: many; j_call: TRBJ2-1; cdr3_aa: CASSLHRTGGDYYNEQFF; cdr3_nt: TGTGCCAGCAGCCTCCACCGGACAGGGGGGGACTATTACAATGAGCAGTTCTTC
v_call: TRBV29-1; d_call: NA; clone_size: many; j_call: TRBJ1-1; cdr3_aa: CSVKTPTDMNTEAFF; cdr3_nt: TGCAGCGTCAAGACTCCGACAGACATGAACACTGAAGCTTTCTTT
v_call: TRBV6-1; d_call: TRBD1; clone_size: many; j_call: TRBJ1-5; cdr3_aa: CASRRGQGSNQPQHF; cdr3_nt: TGTGCCAGCAGGCGGGGACAGGGAAGCAATCAGCCCCAGCATTTT
v_call: TRBV6-1; d_call: NA; clone_size: many; j_call: TRBJ1-4; cdr3_aa: CASSEGMESEKLFF; cdr3_nt: TGTGCCAGCAGTGAAGGAATGGAAAGTGAAAAACTGTTTTTT
v_call: TRBV12-3/TRBV12-4; d_call: NA; clone_size: many; j_call: TRBJ2-1; cdr3_aa: CASSILEAYNEQFF; cdr3_nt: TGTGCCAGCAGCATACTAGAGGCCTACAATGAGCAGTTCTTC
v_call: TRBV6-2/TRBV6-3; d_call: NA; clone_size: NA; j_call: TRBJ2-4; cdr3_aa: CASSSLTLAKNIQYF; cdr3_nt: TGTGCCAGCAGTTCCCTCACCTTAGCCAAAAACATTCAGTACTTC
v_call: TRBV7-2; d_call: NA; clone_size: NA; j_call: TRBJ2-6; cdr3_aa: CASSLLGLGTKWANVLTF; cdr3_nt: TGTGCCAGCAGCTTATTGGGGCTGGGAACCAAGTGGGCCAACGTCCTGACTTTC
v_call: TRBV7-9; d_call: NA; clone_size: NA; j_call: TRBJ2-5; cdr3_aa: CASSSRTVRLYF; cdr3_nt: TGTGCCAGCAGCTCACGGACAGTACGTCTGTACTTC
v_call: TRBV4-2; d_call: NA; clone_size: many; j_call: TRBJ2-7; cdr3_aa: CASSQDGVGTYEQYF; cdr3_nt: TGTGCCAGCAGCCAAGATGGGGTTGGTACCTACGAGCAGTACTTC
v_call: TRBV28; d_call: NA; clone_size: many; j_call: TRBJ2-1; cdr3_aa: CASSFGQGTYNEQFF; cdr3_nt: TGTGCCAGCAGTTTTGGCCAGGGGACCTACAATGAGCAGTTCTTC
v_call: TRBV6-1; d_call: NA; clone_size: many; j_call: TRBJ2-7; cdr3_aa: CASSEAQGSSYEQYF; cdr3_nt: TGTGCCAGCAGTGAAGCGCAGGGGAGCTCCTACGAGCAGTACTTC
v_call: TRBV14; d_call: NA; clone_size: few; j_call: TRBJ1-1; cdr3_aa: CASSQVLGATFF; cdr3_nt: TGTGCCAGCAGCCAAGTTTTGGGGGCTACTTTCTTT